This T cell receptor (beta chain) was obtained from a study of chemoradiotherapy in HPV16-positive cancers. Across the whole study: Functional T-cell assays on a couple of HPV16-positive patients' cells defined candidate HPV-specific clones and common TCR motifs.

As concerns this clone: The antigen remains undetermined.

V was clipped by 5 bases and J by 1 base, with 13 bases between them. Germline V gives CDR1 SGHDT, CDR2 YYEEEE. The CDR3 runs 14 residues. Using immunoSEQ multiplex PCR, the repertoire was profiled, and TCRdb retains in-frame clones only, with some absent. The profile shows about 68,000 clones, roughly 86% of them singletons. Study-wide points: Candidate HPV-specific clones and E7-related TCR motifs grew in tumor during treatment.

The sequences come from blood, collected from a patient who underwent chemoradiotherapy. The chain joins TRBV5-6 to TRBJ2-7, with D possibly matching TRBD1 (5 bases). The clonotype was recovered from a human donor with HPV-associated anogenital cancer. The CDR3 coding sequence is TGTGCCAGCAGGAAAACAGGCTATTCCTACGAGCAGTACTTC. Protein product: CASRKTGYSYEQYF.